This is a list of T cell receptor beta chains from one sample in a study of cytomegalovirus exposure and HLA in healthy donors. The method was immunoSEQ multiplex PCR; TCRdb's version includes in-frame clones alone and lacks a portion of them. In the table there are 150,000 or so clones, roughly 79% of which are singletons. The material sequenced was PBMCs. These receptors all stem from a woman aged 40 to 50 in good health and CMV-seropositive. Both conserved end residues are part of each CDR3. A D gene is named only where the DNA matches it firmly. The size field is filled for only some rows; it gives once, few, many or a size class.

size: NA
D: TRBD2
V: TRBV5-1
J: TRBJ2-5
CDR3: CASSHTSGQETQYF
DNA: TGCGCCAGCAGCCATACTAGCGGGCAAGAGACCCAGTACTTC

size: NA
D: TRBD1
V: TRBV6-1
J: TRBJ1-2
CDR3: CASRGTGRGYTF
DNA: TGTGCCAGCAGAGGGACAGGGCGAGGCTACACCTTC

size: NA
D: NA
V: TRBV6-1
J: TRBJ2-2
CDR3: CASSESGRGTGELFF
DNA: TGTGCCAGCAGTGAATCCGGTCGGGGCACCGGGGAGCTGTTTTTT

size: NA
D: NA
V: TRBV28
J: TRBJ2-3
CDR3: CASSLGGGGTDTQYF
DNA: TGTGCCAGCAGTTTAGGCGGGGGCGGCACAGATACGCAGTATTTT

size: NA
D: TRBD1
V: TRBV10-3
J: TRBJ1-1
CDR3: CAIRGRGLKSEAFF
DNA: TGTGCCATCAGAGGAAGGGGGCTGAAGTCTGAAGCTTTCTTT

size: NA
D: NA
V: TRBV9
J: TRBJ2-2
CDR3: CASSVSDTGELFF
DNA: TGTGCCAGCAGCGTTTCCGACACCGGGGAGCTGTTTTTT

size: NA
D: NA
V: TRBV12-5
J: TRBJ1-2
CDR3: CASGLVAGYGYTF
DNA: TGTGCTAGTGGTTTGGTGGCGGGTTATGGCTACACCTTC

size: NA
D: TRBD2
V: TRBV30
J: TRBJ2-3
CDR3: CAHSGGTSTDTQYF
DNA: TGTGCCCATAGCGGGGGGACAAGCACAGATACGCAGTATTTT

size: NA
D: NA
V: TRBV7-2
J: TRBJ1-5
CDR3: CASSLDGASNQPQHF
DNA: TGTGCCAGCAGCTTAGATGGGGCGAGCAATCAGCCCCAGCATTTT

size: once
D: NA
V: TRBV5-1
J: TRBJ2-2
CDR3: CASSHTGGEDTGELFF
DNA: TGCGCCAGCAGCCATACAGGGGGGGAGGACACCGGGGAGCTGTTTTTT

size: NA
D: NA
V: TRBV5-1
J: TRBJ2-1
CDR3: CASSFQGLLANEQFF
DNA: TGCGCCAGCAGCTTCCAGGGCCTCCTGGCCAATGAGCAGTTCTTC

size: NA
D: TRBD2
V: TRBV6-5
J: TRBJ2-7
CDR3: CASSWDYLGEQYF
DNA: TGTGCCAGCAGTTGGGACTACTTAGGGGAGCAGTACTTC

size: once
D: TRBD1
V: TRBV19
J: TRBJ1-2
CDR3: CASSQGDYGYTF
DNA: TGTGCCAGTAGTCAGGGGGACTATGGCTACACCTTC

size: NA
D: NA
V: TRBV5-4
J: TRBJ1-1
CDR3: CASSLGARMNTEAFF
DNA: TGTGCCAGCAGCTTGGGGGCCAGGATGAACACTGAAGCTTTCTTT

size: NA
D: TRBD1
V: TRBV5-1
J: TRBJ1-1
CDR3: CASSLGSGGNTEAFF
DNA: TGCGCCAGCAGCTTGGGGTCAGGGGGGAACACTGAAGCTTTCTTT

size: few
D: TRBD2
V: TRBV27
J: TRBJ2-2
CDR3: CASSPGLVNTGELFF
DNA: TGTGCCAGCAGTCCGGGACTAGTAAACACCGGGGAGCTGTTTTTT

size: NA
D: TRBD1
V: TRBV28
J: TRBJ1-5
CDR3: CASSTGTVNQPQHF
DNA: TGTGCCAGCAGCACCGGGACAGTCAATCAGCCCCAGCATTTT

size: few
D: TRBD2
V: TRBV27
J: TRBJ2-1
CDR3: CASGPGLASNEQFF
DNA: TGTGCCAGCGGCCCGGGACTAGCGTCCAATGAGCAGTTCTTC

size: NA
D: NA
V: TRBV6-1
J: TRBJ2-7
CDR3: CASVEQVTSSYEQYF
DNA: TGTGCCAGCGTGGAACAGGTGACGAGCTCCTACGAGCAGTACTTC

size: NA
D: TRBD2
V: TRBV5-1
J: TRBJ2-7
CDR3: CASSPETSGPPSYEQYF
DNA: TGCGCCAGCAGCCCCGAGACTAGCGGCCCTCCATCCTACGAGCAGTACTTC

size: NA
D: NA
V: TRBV2
J: TRBJ2-7
CDR3: CASSELAYEQYF
DNA: TGTGCCAGCAGTGAGCTAGCCTACGAGCAGTACTTC

size: NA
D: NA
V: TRBV7-2
J: TRBJ1-5
CDR3: CASSLSSLLPGNQPQHF
DNA: TGTGCCAGCAGCTTATCATCCTTGCTTCCGGGAAATCAGCCCCAGCATTTT

size: NA
D: TRBD2
V: TRBV28
J: TRBJ2-7
CDR3: CASRKRGGAYEQYF
DNA: TGTGCCAGCAGGAAGCGGGGGGGGGCCTACGAGCAGTACTTC

size: few
D: NA
V: TRBV19
J: TRBJ2-7
CDR3: CASSGQPGNYEQYF
DNA: TGTGCCAGTAGTGGCCAACCGGGGAACTACGAGCAGTACTTC

size: once
D: NA
V: TRBV10-1
J: TRBJ2-3
CDR3: CASSDGSVLTDTQYF
DNA: TGCGCCAGCAGTGATGGTTCGGTGCTCACAGATACGCAGTATTTT

size: NA
D: NA
V: TRBV4-1
J: TRBJ1-1
CDR3: CASSPSMNTEAFF
DNA: TGCGCCAGCAGCCCAAGCATGAACACTGAAGCTTTCTTT